Below, one T cell receptor (beta chain) is given with its context. The target antigen is unknown. A junction end diverges from the germline sequence, so it may reflect a read error. The sample belongs to a study of siplizumab effects on memory and regulatory T cells. This CDR3 comprises 15 residues. Germline lookup yields CDR1 MRHNA and CDR2 SNTAGT. TCRdb's table, derived via immunoSEQ multiplex PCR, lists solely in-frame clones and lacks some. The profile shows roughly 62,000 clones, approximately 95% of them singletons. Broader study findings: Suppressive function of proliferating Tregs from siplizumab cultures was not confirmed. Naive T cells, seemingly more diverse than memory cells, seemed major alloresponse contributors. Alloreactive sequences tracing back to unstimulated CD4+ memory cells were significantly reduced by siplizumab.

This clonotype was obtained from a human donor in good health. The J gene is TRBJ2-2, the V gene TRBV6-4; D not certain. Material: CD8+ T cells sorted from blood. CDR3 DNA: TGTGCCAGCAGTGACGGGGTCCCCAACAGCGGGGAGCTGTTTTTT. It encodes CASSDGVPNSGELFF.